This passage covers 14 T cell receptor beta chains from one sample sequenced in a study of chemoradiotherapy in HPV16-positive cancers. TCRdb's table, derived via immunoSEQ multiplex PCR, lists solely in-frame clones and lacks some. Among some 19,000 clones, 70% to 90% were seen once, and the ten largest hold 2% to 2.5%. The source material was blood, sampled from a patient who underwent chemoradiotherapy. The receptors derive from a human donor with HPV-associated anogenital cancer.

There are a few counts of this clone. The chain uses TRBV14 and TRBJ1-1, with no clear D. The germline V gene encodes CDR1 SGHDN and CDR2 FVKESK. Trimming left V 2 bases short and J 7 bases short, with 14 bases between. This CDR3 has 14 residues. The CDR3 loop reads CASSQSLYSGEAFF. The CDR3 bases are TGTGCCAGCAGCCAATCTCTTTATTCGGGTGAAGCTTTCTTT.

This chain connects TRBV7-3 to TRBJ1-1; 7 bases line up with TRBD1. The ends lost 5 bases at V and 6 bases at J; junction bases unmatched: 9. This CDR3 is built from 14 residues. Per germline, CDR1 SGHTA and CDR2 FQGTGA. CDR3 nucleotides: TGTGCCAGCAGCGAAACTTCGACAGGGCCTGAAGCTTTCTTT. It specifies CASSETSTGPEAFF.

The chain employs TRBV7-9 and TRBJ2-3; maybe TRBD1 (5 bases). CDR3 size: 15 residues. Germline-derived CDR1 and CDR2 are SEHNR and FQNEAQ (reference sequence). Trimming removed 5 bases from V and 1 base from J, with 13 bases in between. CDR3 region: CASSPGSVGTDTQYF. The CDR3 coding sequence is TGTGCCAGCAGCCCAGGGTCCGTAGGCACAGATACGCAGTATTTT.

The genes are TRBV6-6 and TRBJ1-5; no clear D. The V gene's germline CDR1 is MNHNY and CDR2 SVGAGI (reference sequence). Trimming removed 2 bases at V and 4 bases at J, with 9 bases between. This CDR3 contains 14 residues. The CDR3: CASSYRQSNQPQHF. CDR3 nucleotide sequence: TGTGCCAGCAGTTACAGGCAGAGTAATCAGCCCCAGCATTTT.

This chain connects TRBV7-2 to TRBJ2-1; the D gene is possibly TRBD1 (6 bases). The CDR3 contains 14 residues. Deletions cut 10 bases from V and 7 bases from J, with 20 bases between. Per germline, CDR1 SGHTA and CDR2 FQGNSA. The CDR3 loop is CATEKGDRKNEQFF. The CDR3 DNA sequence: TGTGCCACCGAAAAGGGCGACAGGAAGAATGAGCAGTTCTTC. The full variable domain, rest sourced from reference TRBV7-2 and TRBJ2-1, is GAGVSQSPSNKVTEKGKDVELRCDPISGHTALYWYRQSLGQGLEFLIYFQGNSAPDKSGLPSDRFSAERTGGSVSTLTIQRTQQEDSAVYLCATEKGDRKNEQFFGPGTRLTVL.

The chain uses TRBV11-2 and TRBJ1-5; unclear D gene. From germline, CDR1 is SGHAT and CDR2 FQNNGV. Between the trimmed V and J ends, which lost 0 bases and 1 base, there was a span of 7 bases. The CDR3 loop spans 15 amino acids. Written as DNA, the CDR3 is TGTGCCAGCAGCTTAGAGGGTAGGAGCAATCAGCCCCAGCATTTT. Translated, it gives CASSLEGRSNQPQHF.

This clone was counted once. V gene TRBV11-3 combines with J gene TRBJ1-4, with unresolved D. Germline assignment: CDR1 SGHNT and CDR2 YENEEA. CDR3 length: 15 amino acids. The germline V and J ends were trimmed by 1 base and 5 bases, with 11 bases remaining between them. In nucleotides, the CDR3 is TGTGCCAGCAGCTTAGTGCCAGGTTTCAATGAAAAACTGTTTTTT. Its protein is CASSLVPGFNEKLFF.

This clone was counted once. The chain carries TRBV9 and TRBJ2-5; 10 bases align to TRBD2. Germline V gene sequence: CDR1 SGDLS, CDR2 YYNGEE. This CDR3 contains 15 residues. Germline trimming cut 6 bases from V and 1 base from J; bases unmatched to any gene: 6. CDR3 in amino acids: CASTRSGGSQETQYF. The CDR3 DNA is TGTGCCAGCACTCGTAGCGGGGGGTCCCAAGAGACCCAGTACTTC.

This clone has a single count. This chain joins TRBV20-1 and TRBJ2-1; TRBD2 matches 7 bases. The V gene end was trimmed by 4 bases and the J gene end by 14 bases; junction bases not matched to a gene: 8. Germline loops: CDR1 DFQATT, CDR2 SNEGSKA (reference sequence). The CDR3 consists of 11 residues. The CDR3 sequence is CSATPREGEFF. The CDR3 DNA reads TGCAGTGCTACGCCCAGGGAGGGTGAGTTCTTC.

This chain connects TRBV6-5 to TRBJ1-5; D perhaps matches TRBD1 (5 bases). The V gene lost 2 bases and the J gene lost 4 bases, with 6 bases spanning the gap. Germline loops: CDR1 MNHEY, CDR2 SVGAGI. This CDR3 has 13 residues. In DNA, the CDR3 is TGTGCCAGCAGTTACCGGGGGAATCAGCCCCAGCATTTT. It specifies CASSYRGNQPQHF.

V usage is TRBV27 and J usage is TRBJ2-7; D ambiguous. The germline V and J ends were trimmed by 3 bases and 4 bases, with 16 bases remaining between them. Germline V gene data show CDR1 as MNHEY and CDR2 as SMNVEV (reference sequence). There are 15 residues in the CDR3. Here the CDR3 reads CASSFGQHKTYEQYF. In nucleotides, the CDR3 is TGTGCCAGCAGTTTCGGCCAGCATAAGACGTACGAGCAGTACTTC.

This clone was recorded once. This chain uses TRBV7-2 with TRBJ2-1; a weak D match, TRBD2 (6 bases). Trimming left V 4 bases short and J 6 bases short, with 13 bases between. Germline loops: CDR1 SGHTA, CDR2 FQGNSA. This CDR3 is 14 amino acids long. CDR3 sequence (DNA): TGTGCCAGCAGCTCGCTCCCGGGGGTCAATGAGCAGTTCTTC. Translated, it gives CASSSLPGVNEQFF.

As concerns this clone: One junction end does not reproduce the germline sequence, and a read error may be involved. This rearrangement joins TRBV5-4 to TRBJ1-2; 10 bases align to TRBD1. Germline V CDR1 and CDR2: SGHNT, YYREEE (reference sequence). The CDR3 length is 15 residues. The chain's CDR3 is CASSQETGGNYGYTF. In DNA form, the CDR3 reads TGCGCCAGCAGCCAGGAGACAGGGGGCAACTATGGCTACACCTTC. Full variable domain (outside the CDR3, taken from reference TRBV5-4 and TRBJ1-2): ETGVTQSPTHLIKTRGQQVTLRCSSQSGHNTVSWYQQALGQGPQFIFQYYREEENGRGNFPPRFSGLQFPNYSSELNVNALELDDSALYLCASSQETGGNYGYTFGSGTRLTVV.

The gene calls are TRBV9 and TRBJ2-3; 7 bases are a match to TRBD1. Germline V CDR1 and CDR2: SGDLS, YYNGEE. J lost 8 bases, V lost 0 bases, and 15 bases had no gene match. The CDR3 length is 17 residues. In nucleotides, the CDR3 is TGTGCCAGCAGCGTAGCCCCAACAGGGGCCCCGCTTGGTACGCAGTATTTT. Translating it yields CASSVAPTGAPLGTQYF.